The T cell receptor (beta chain) under discussion was sequenced for a study of control samples from healthy donors and cancer patients. Profiled with immunoSEQ multiplex PCR; TCRdb holds only in-frame clones, not every one. The data hold about 49,000 clones, with about 92% observed a single time. Germline assignment: CDR1 SGHRS and CDR2 YFSETQ. CDR3 size: 13 residues. V lost 3 bases and J lost 7; bases outside the gene matches: 6. The rearrangement joins TRBV5-1 to TRBJ2-7, with 8 bases identical to TRBD1. Source material: PBMCs. This sequence originates from a young man with colorectal cancer. The CDR3 reads CASSSGQGTEQYF. The CDR3 DNA sequence: TGCGCCAGCAGCTCAGGACAGGGAACGGAGCAGTACTTC.